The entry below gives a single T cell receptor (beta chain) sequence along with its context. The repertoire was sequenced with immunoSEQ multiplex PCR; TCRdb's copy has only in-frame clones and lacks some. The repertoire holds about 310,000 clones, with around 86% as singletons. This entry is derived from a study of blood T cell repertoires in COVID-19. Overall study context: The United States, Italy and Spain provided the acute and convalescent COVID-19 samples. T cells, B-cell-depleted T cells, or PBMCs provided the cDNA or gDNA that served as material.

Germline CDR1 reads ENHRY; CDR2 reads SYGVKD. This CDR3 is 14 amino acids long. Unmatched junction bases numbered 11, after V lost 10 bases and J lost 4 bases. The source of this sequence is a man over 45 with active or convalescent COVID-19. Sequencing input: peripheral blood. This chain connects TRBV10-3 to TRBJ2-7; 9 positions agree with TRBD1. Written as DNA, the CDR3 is TGTGCCAGCCAGAGGGGACAGGGTTTTTACGAGCAGTACTTC. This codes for CASQRGQGFYEQYF.